These 25 T cell receptor beta chains originate from one sample sequenced in a study of blood T cell repertoires in COVID-19. Measured with immunoSEQ multiplex PCR; TCRdb has only the in-frame clones, and not every one. The table shows fewer than 300,000 clones, with more than 80% occurring only once. The material sequenced was peripheral blood. Receptor source: a woman aged 45-65 years with COVID-19, enrolled during active disease.

This chain connects TRBV3-1 (or the pseudogene TRBV3-2) to TRBJ1-2; weak D call: TRBD1 (6 bases). V shed 3 bases and J shed 6 bases, with 11 bases lying between them. Per germline, CDR1 LGHDT and CDR2 YNNKEL (reference sequence). There are 13 residues in the CDR3. CDR3 region: CASSHRTDDGYTF. DNA of the CDR3: TGTGCCAGCAGCCACCGGACAGACGATGGCTACACCTTC.

The chain couples TRBV25-1 to TRBJ2-1, with D possibly TRBD2 on 6 matching bases. V lost 0 bases and J lost 4, with 19 bases in between. Germline V gives CDR1 MGHDK, CDR2 SYGVNS. This CDR3 is 18 amino acids long. CDR3 loop: CASSEYAAGGRGYNEQFF. CDR3 DNA: TGTGCCAGCAGTGAATACGCAGCCGGGGGACGAGGATACAATGAGCAGTTCTTC.

The rearrangement joins TRBV19 to TRBJ2-5; maybe TRBD2 (5 bases). CDR3 size: 15 residues. Trimming cost V 3 bases and J 0 bases, with 11 bases left between them. Per germline, CDR1 LNHDA and CDR2 SQIVND (reference sequence). The CDR3 loop reads CASSIGRAYQETQYF. The CDR3 coding sequence is TGTGCCAGTAGTATTGGGCGGGCCTACCAAGAGACCCAGTACTTC.

This chain links TRBV7-9 with TRBJ2-1, with 9 bases fitting TRBD2. Looked up from germline, CDR1 is SEHNR and CDR2 is FQNEAQ (reference sequence). J lost 5 bases, V lost 1 base, and 9 bases had no gene match. The CDR3 length is 17 residues. The CDR3 here is CASSLVDWASGNNEQFF. CDR3 nucleotide sequence: TGTGCCAGCAGCTTAGTGGATTGGGCTAGCGGGAACAATGAGCAGTTCTTC.

The chain joins TRBV29-1 to TRBJ1-3, with D maybe TRBD1 (6 bases). The CDR3 totals 13 residues. Germline V CDR1 and CDR2: SQVTM, ANQGSEA. Trimming took 5 bases from V and 2 from J, leaving 10 bases between them. CDR3 DNA: TGCAGCGTTCAGGGGTCTACTGGAAACACCATATATTTT. Its translation is CSVQGSTGNTIYF.

The chain is built from TRBV7-6 and TRBJ2-7; 13 bases map to TRBD2. J lost 6 bases, V lost 2 bases, and 22 bases had no gene match. The CDR3 contains 21 residues. CDR1 is SGHVS and CDR2 is FNYEAQ in the germline V gene. CDR3 sequence reads: CASSLYQGSQGLAGTGSEQYF. The CDR3 nucleotides are TGTGCCAGCAGCTTATACCAGGGATCCCAGGGACTAGCGGGAACGGGCAGCGAGCAGTACTTC.

This clone was seen a single time. The V and J genes are TRBV7-6 and TRBJ1-5; TRBD1 matches at 10 bases. The CDR3 sequence is 18 residues long. V shed 5 bases, J shed 5 bases, and the junction held 15 bases outside the gene matches. Germline-derived CDR1 and CDR2 are SGHVS and FNYEAQ. The CDR3 spells CASSLRQGAGFRDQPQHF. CDR3 nucleotide sequence: TGTGCCAGCAGCCTCAGACAGGGGGCGGGTTTTCGCGATCAGCCCCAGCATTTT.

The J gene is TRBJ1-1, the V gene TRBV6-5; a possible D gene is TRBD1 (6 bases). Looked up from germline, CDR1 is MNHEY and CDR2 is SVGAGI. V was trimmed by 5 bases and J by 5 bases, leaving 12 bases between them. CDR3 length equals 13 residues. CDR3 sequence (DNA): TGTGCCAGCAGTCCAACAGGGTATACTGAAGCTTTCTTT. This codes for CASSPTGYTEAFF.

The rearrangement links TRBV24-1 to TRBJ2-5, with 8 bases fitting TRBD2. After removal of 4 bases from V and 5 bases from J, the junction contained 17 bases not matched to a gene. The length of the CDR3 is 18 residues. The V gene's germline CDR1 is KGHDR and CDR2 SFDVKD. The DNA for the CDR3 is TGTGCCACCAGTGACGCCGCGTATCGGGAGGGATACACGGAGACCCAGTACTTC. This encodes CATSDAAYREGYTETQYF.

This chain joins TRBV6-5 and TRBJ2-3, with 12 nucleotides matching TRBD1. CDR1 and CDR2 from the germline V gene are MNHEY and SVGAGI. The CDR3 has 15 amino acids. V was clipped by 5 bases and J by 5 bases; unmatched bases: 5. CDR3 sequence: CASSPRDRGRDTQYF. As DNA, the CDR3 is TGTGCCAGCAGTCCGCGGGACAGGGGGCGAGATACGCAGTATTTT.

This chain connects TRBV27 to TRBJ2-5, with 11 nucleotides matching TRBD2. The CDR3 loop spans 15 amino acids. The germline V gene encodes CDR1 MNHEY and CDR2 SMNVEV (reference sequence). V dropped 1 base and J dropped 6; count of bases not matched to a gene: 4. The chain's CDR3 is CASSLWASGRQTQYF. The CDR3 region has the DNA TGTGCCAGCAGTTTATGGGCTAGCGGGAGGCAGACCCAGTACTTC.

The CDR3 here is CASSRDRESNEQFF. CDR3 DNA: TGCGCCAGCAGCCGGGACAGGGAGTCCAATGAGCAGTTCTTC. This sequence joins TRBV5-1 and TRBJ2-1; 9 nucleotides match TRBD1. CDR1 and CDR2 (germline): SGHRS, YFSETQ. Losses at the gene ends were 4 bases for V and 6 bases for J; bases not matched to a gene: 5. The CDR3 sequence is 14 residues long. The entire variable domain, with the rest obtained from reference TRBV5-1 and TRBJ2-1, is as follows: KAGVTQTPRYLIKTRGQQVTLSCSPISGHRSVSWYQQTPGQGLQFLFEYFSETQRNKGNFPGRFSGRQFSNSRSEMNVSTLELGDSALYLCASSRDRESNEQFFGPGTRLTVL.

The chain uses TRBV7-9 and TRBJ1-3; TRBD1 aligns across 7 bases. V trimming: 5 bases; J trimming: 0 bases; junction bases outside the gene matches: 4. Germline lookup yields CDR1 SEHNR and CDR2 FQNEAQ (reference sequence). CDR3 size: 15 residues. CDR3 sequence reads: CASSPTGDSGNTIYF. The CDR3 bases are TGTGCCAGCAGCCCTACAGGGGACTCTGGAAACACCATATATTTT.

The chain recombines TRBV19 with TRBJ2-1, with D maybe TRBD1 (6 bases). The CDR3 spans 13 residues. The germline gives CDR1 LNHDA, CDR2 SQIVND (reference sequence). V was clipped by 7 bases and J by 4 bases, with 11 bases between them. The CDR3 bases are TGTGCCAGTAACCCGGACAGTTACAATGAGCAGTTCTTC. Translated: CASNPDSYNEQFF.

The rearrangement uses TRBV11-2 and TRBJ1-1; D is unclear. The CDR3 loop spans 13 amino acids. Between the trimmed V and J ends, which lost 1 base and 1 base, there was a span of 4 bases. CDR1 SGHAT and CDR2 FQNNGV come from the germline V gene. The CDR3 is CASSLVANTEAFF. The CDR3, as DNA: TGTGCCAGCAGCTTAGTAGCGAACACTGAAGCTTTCTTT. Variable domain in full (rest from reference TRBV11-2 and TRBJ1-1): EAGVAQSPRYKIIEKRQSVAFWCNPISGHATLYWYQQILGQGPKLLIQFQNNGVVDDSQLPKDRFSAERLKGVDSTLKIQPAKLEDSAVYLCASSLVANTEAFFGQGTRLTVV.

The chain couples TRBV5-1 to TRBJ2-1, with TRBD2 matching 8 bases. V shed 2 bases and J 6 bases; nucleotides not matched to a gene: 1. The CDR3 is 13 residues long. CDR1 SGHRS and CDR2 YFSETQ come from the germline V gene. The CDR3 protein is CASSFSGANEQFF. The CDR3 DNA reads as TGCGCCAGCAGCTTTAGCGGGGCCAATGAGCAGTTCTTC.

The rearrangement joins TRBV15 to TRBJ2-7; 8 nucleotides agree with TRBD1. The CDR3 is 17 residues long. In germline, CDR1 is LNHNV, CDR2 YYDKDF (reference sequence). With V trimmed by 0 bases and J by 3 bases, 10 bases remained unmatched. CDR3 in amino acids: CATSRETLLTGDYEQYF. The CDR3 region has the DNA TGTGCCACCAGCAGAGAGACCCTGCTGACAGGGGACTACGAGCAGTACTTC.

V is TRBV9 and J is TRBJ2-3; 14 bases are a match to TRBD2. The germline V gene has CDR1 SGDLS and CDR2 YYNGEE. The CDR3 covers 17 residues. The V segment lost 4 bases and the J segment 7 bases; nucleotides outside the gene matches: 11. CDR3 loop: CASSPRGTSGRGYTQYF. The CDR3 DNA reads TGTGCCAGCAGCCCAAGGGGGACTAGCGGGAGAGGCTATACGCAGTATTTT.

This rearrangement joins TRBV23-1 to TRBJ2-2; perhaps TRBD1 as D (6 bases). TRBV23-1 is an ORF; its function is uncertain. The V gene lost 8 bases and the J gene lost 5 bases, with 21 bases spanning the gap. This CDR3 region has 16 residues. CDR3 in amino acids: CASAAPGARGTGELFF. As DNA, the CDR3 is TGCGCCAGCGCCGCCCCAGGGGCAAGGGGGACCGGGGAGCTGTTTTTT.

This clone showed up just once. The chain recombines TRBV7-2 with TRBJ1-1; D is uncertain. The ends were cut back, 0 bases at V and 11 bases at J, with 13 bases in the middle. CDR1 SGHTA and CDR2 FQGNSA come from the germline V gene. This CDR3 is 13 amino acids long. CDR3 residues: CASSLAWSGYAFF. The CDR3 DNA reads as TGTGCCAGCAGCTTAGCCTGGTCGGGGTACGCTTTCTTT.

The DNA of the CDR3 is TGTGCCACCGAGGAGGGTTCTGGAAACACCATATATTTT. It encodes CATEEGSGNTIYF. The V gene is TRBV15, the J gene TRBJ1-3; D call uncertain. The CDR3 totals 13 residues. CDR1 LNHNV and CDR2 YYDKDF come from the germline V gene (reference sequence). The germline V and J ends were trimmed by 8 bases and 1 base, with 9 bases remaining between them. The full variable domain, completed using reference TRBV15 and TRBJ1-3, is DAMVIQNPRYQVTQFGKPVTLSCSQTLNHNVMYWYQQKSSQAPKLLFHYYDKDFNNEADTPDNFQSRRPNTSFCFLDIRSPGLGDTAMYLCATEEGSGNTIYFGEGSWLTVV.

CDR3 sequence reads: CAWSVILAGEQFF. The CDR3 region has the DNA TGTGCCTGGAGTGTAATACTAGCTGGTGAGCAGTTCTTC. The V call is TRBV30, the J call TRBJ2-1, with D perhaps matching TRBD2 (6 bases). The CDR3 is 13 amino acids. V dropped 0 bases and J dropped 9 bases, with 12 bases sitting between them. The germline gives CDR1 GTSNPN, CDR2 SVGIG (reference sequence).

The J gene is TRBJ2-1, the V gene TRBV30; possible D gene TRBD2, 5 bases. Per germline, CDR1 GTSNPN and CDR2 SVGIG (reference sequence). V was pared by 3 bases and J by 0 bases, with 12 bases between. CDR3 length: 15 amino acids. As DNA, the CDR3 is TGTGCCTGGAGGCCCCGGAGCGGCTCCTACAATGAGCAGTTCTTC. It codes for CAWRPRSGSYNEQFF.

In its sample, this clone was seen once. The chain has TRBV24-1 and TRBJ2-1, with a possible D match to TRBD2 (5 bases). Germline V gene sequence: CDR1 KGHDR, CDR2 SFDVKD. Trimming cost V 3 bases and J 4 bases, with 15 bases left between them. The CDR3 length is 16 residues. The CDR3 is CATSDRRRPGYNEQFF. Here the CDR3 DNA reads TGTGCCACCAGTGATCGCCGGCGGCCGGGATACAATGAGCAGTTCTTC.

This clone came up a few times. The gene calls are TRBV14 and TRBJ1-6; D remains unclear. The germline gives CDR1 SGHDN, CDR2 FVKESK. This CDR3 is 17 amino acids long. V gave up 0 bases and J gave up 10 bases, with 19 bases separating them. This CDR3 reads CASSQDLKWGVGSPLHF. DNA for the CDR3: TGTGCCAGCAGCCAAGATCTGAAGTGGGGAGTAGGATCACCCCTCCACTTT.